This T cell receptor (beta chain) comes out of a study of T cell repertoires in cytomegalovirus infection. Whole-study context: Based on public TCR beta signatures, there were indications of CMV infection and of a matching HLA type. Findings and limits, study-wide: CMV-specific TCR beta clonotypes restricted by HLA-C were the ones dominating the ex vivo response.

Germline V CDR1 and CDR2: SGHVS, FNYEAQ. This CDR3 comprises 14 residues. V gave up 5 bases and J gave up 8 bases; unmatched junction bases: 6. TCRdb ran MiXCR on the reads and lists one entry per CDR3 protein. This table holds more than 250,000 distinct CDR3 sequences, roughly 15% found once. This clonotype was picked up many times. Its antigen is undetermined. Sequenced: PBMCs. The receptor comes from a human donor in good health (CMV status not recorded). Some clones in this sample may be carry-over from other donors' samples. V gene TRBV7-6 combines with J gene TRBJ1-4, with 9 positions matching TRBD1. This CDR3 is CASSLGTGREKLFF. The CDR3 nucleotides are TGTGCCAGCAGCCTAGGGACAGGGAGAGAAAAACTGTTTTTT. Variable domain in full (rest from reference TRBV7-6 and TRBJ1-4): GAGVSQSPRYKVTKRGQDVALRCDPISGHVSLYWYRQALGQGPEFLTYFNYEAQQDKSGLPNDRFSAERPEGSISTLTIQRTEQRDSAMYRCASSLGTGREKLFFGSGTQLSVL.